Listed below are T cell receptor beta chains from one sample, sequenced in a study of radiotherapy plus CTLA-4 blockade in lung cancer. Sequenced by immunoSEQ multiplex PCR; TCRdb stores in-frame clones only, minus some. The repertoire includes tens of thousands of clones, about 78% of them detected once, and over 20% sits in the top ten. The material sequenced was peripheral blood, taken from a patient treated with radiotherapy plus ipilimumab. The receptor set was obtained from a human donor with non-small cell lung cancer whose response to radiotherapy plus ipilimumab could not be evaluated. Some clones in this sample may be carry-over from other donors' samples. Both conserved end residues are part of each CDR3. The order of the fields is CDR3 length, clone size, D gene, V gene, J gene, CDR3 protein, CDR3 DNA. The D gene is left open where the match is weak. The size entry is marked missing in some rows and otherwise reads once, few, many or a size class.

15	NA	TRBD1	TRBV5-1	TRBJ2-7	CASSYGQDSSYEQYF	TGCGCCAGCAGCTACGGACAGGACAGCTCCTACGAGCAGTACTTC
16	NA	TRBD1	TRBV5-1	TRBJ1-2	CASSFGTGGRGYGYTF	TGCGCCAGCAGCTTTGGCACAGGGGGCAGAGGCTATGGCTACACCTTC
14	NA	NA	TRBV15	TRBJ2-7	CATSRGFEGYEQYF	TGTGCCACCAGCAGAGGGTTCGAGGGTTACGAGCAGTACTTC
13	NA	NA	TRBV2	TRBJ2-5	CASFREPQETQYF	TGTGCCAGCTTCAGGGAACCACAAGAGACCCAGTACTTC
15	NA	NA	TRBV19	TRBJ1-1	CASRPGGAGDTEAFF	TGTGCCAGTAGACCTGGAGGGGCCGGGGACACTGAAGCTTTCTTT
14	NA	NA	TRBV5-1	TRBJ2-2	CASSSGQPEGELFF	TGCGCCAGCAGCTCCGGACAGCCTGAGGGGGAGCTGTTTTTT
15	NA	TRBD1	TRBV7-9	TRBJ2-7	CASSLEETGKSWLYF	TGTGCCAGCAGCTTAGAAGAGACAGGGAAAAGTTGGTTGTACTTC
15	NA	NA	TRBV5-4	TRBJ2-7	CASSPPRGRAYEQYF	TGTGCCAGCAGCCCGCCAAGGGGCAGGGCCTACGAGCAGTACTTC
15	NA	TRBD1	TRBV27	TRBJ2-7	CASSFFGQGYDEQYF	TGTGCCAGCAGTTTCTTCGGACAGGGGTACGACGAGCAGTACTTC
15	NA	TRBD2	TRBV25-1	TRBJ2-3	CASSLGGVGEDTQYF	TGTGCCAGCAGCTTGGGGGGGGTAGGGGAAGATACGCAGTATTTT
16	few	NA	TRBV5-6	TRBJ1-2	CASRGGGTPLNYGYTF	TGTGCCAGCAGGGGAGGTGGCACCCCCCTTAACTATGGCTACACCTTC
13	once	NA	TRBV6-5	TRBJ1-4	CASSSAVEEKLFF	TGTGCCAGCAGTTCGGCGGTAGAGGAAAAACTGTTTTTT
14	NA	TRBD1	TRBV9	TRBJ1-6	CASSVGQGDSPLHF	TGTGCCAGTAGCGTGGGACAGGGGGATTCACCCCTCCACTTT
14	many	NA	TRBV7-2	TRBJ2-7	CASSLHTRSYEQYF	TGTGCCAGCAGCTTACATACCAGGTCCTACGAGCAGTACTTC
17	NA	TRBD1	TRBV19	TRBJ2-2	CATFQGLDRANTGELFF	TGTGCCACTTTTCAGGGCCTGGACAGGGCGAACACCGGGGAGCTGTTTTTT
15	few	TRBD1	TRBV28	TRBJ2-5	CASRPRDRWSETQYF	TGTGCCAGCAGACCGAGGGACAGATGGTCAGAGACCCAGTACTTC